The T cell receptor (beta chain) under discussion was sequenced for a study of blood T cells in healthy people across ages. Donation came from healthy Caucasian individuals in Russia who were aged 6 to 90. It was approximately 10 milliliters of peripheral blood that were drawn from each donor. Each sample yielded at least 6 million isolated PBMCs. Trimming cost V 4 bases and J 1 base, with 7 bases left between them. CDR1 is SNHLY, CDR2 FYNNEI, per germline. The CDR3 extends over 14 amino acids. It was with a sample-barcoded 5' primer and a J-beta primer mix that a second PCR of roughly 6 to 11 cycles was run. Each cDNA molecule, via a template-switch adaptor with 12 random nucleotides, was tagged. TCRdb passed the 5' RACE reads through MiXCR, listing each CDR3 protein once. Here the sample spans 700,000 to 850,000 distinct CDR3 sequences, under 40% being singletons.

Sequences were obtained from blood. The V and J genes are TRBV2 and TRBJ2-2, with D hard to call. The clonotype originates from a man between 18 and 35 years old in good health. As DNA, the CDR3 is TGTGCCAGCAGTGCCGAAAAGAACACCGGGGAGCTGTTTTTT. Protein: CASSAEKNTGELFF.